Described below is a single T cell receptor beta chain sequence and its context. The germline gives CDR1 MNHEY, CDR2 SMNVEV (reference sequence). CDR3 size: 14 residues. V lost 5 bases and J 7 bases, leaving 15 bases between the germline ends. TCRdb re-called the 5' RACE reads through MiXCR, storing one row per CDR3 protein. This table holds some 210,000 distinct CDR3 sequences, more than 9% found once. The sample is drawn from a study of T-cell memory formation after mild COVID-19. This clonotype was sampled from a man aged 18 to 35 who had mild COVID-19 (a few samples of this study predate the infection). Cell type and time point are not known. The rearrangement joins TRBV27 to TRBJ2-1, with D maybe TRBD1 (5 bases). The material sequenced was PBMCs or a T cell subset sorted from them (not recorded which). In DNA form, the CDR3 reads TGTGCCAGCAGTCGGCAGGGCTACTGGAATGAGCAGTTCTTC. As protein: CASSRQGYWNEQFF.